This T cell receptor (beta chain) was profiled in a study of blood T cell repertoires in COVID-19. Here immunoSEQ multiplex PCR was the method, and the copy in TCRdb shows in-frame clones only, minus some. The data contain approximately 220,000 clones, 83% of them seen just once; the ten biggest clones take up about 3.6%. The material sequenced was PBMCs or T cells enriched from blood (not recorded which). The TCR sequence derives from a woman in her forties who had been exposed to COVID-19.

The CDR3 reads CASSLAVGQGGNTEAFF. The CDR3 DNA reads TGTGCCAGCAGCTTAGCTGTTGGACAGGGAGGGAACACTGAAGCTTTCTTT. The J gene is TRBJ1-1, the V gene TRBV13; 8 bases line up with TRBD1. V gave up 1 base and J gave up 1 base; unmatched junction bases: 8. The V gene's germline CDR1 is PRHDT and CDR2 FYEKMQ (reference sequence). This CDR3 has 17 amino acids.